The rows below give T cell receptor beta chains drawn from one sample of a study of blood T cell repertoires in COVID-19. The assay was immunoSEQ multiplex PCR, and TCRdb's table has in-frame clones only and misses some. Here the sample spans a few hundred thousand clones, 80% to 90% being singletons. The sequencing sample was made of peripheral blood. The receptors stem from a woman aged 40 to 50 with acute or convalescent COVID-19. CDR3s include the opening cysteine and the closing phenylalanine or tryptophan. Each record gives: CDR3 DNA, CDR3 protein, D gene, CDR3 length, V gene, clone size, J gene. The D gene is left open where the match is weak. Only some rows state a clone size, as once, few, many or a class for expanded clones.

cdr3_nt: TGCGCCAGCAGCTTGGCTAGGAACACCGGGGAGCTGTTTTTT
cdr3_aa: CASSLARNTGELFF
d_call: -
cdr3_length: 14
v_call: TRBV5-1
clone_size: -
j_call: TRBJ2-2

cdr3_nt: TGTGCCAGCAGCCCCCCGACAATTCCGGGGGGAAAGAGCACAGATACGCAGTATTTT
cdr3_aa: CASSPPTIPGGKSTDTQYF
d_call: TRBD2
cdr3_length: 19
v_call: TRBV4-2
clone_size: -
j_call: TRBJ2-3

cdr3_nt: TGCGCCAGCAATTCCACCCGGGGGAGGGAATGTAGCACTGAAGCTTTCTTT
cdr3_aa: CASNSTRGRECSTEAFF
d_call: -
cdr3_length: 17
v_call: TRBV23-1
clone_size: -
j_call: TRBJ1-1

cdr3_nt: TGTGCCAGCAGCTTCCGGGACAGGGGCACTGAAGCTTTCTTT
cdr3_aa: CASSFRDRGTEAFF
d_call: TRBD1
cdr3_length: 14
v_call: TRBV7-9
clone_size: -
j_call: TRBJ1-1

cdr3_nt: TGCAGTGCTACCCGACAGACTGGCTACACCTTC
cdr3_aa: CSATRQTGYTF
d_call: -
cdr3_length: 11
v_call: TRBV20-1
clone_size: -
j_call: TRBJ1-2

cdr3_nt: TGTGCCAGCAGGGACAGGCAGGGGTTGAACACTGAAGCTTTCTTT
cdr3_aa: CASRDRQGLNTEAFF
d_call: TRBD1
cdr3_length: 15
v_call: TRBV6-5
clone_size: -
j_call: TRBJ1-1

cdr3_nt: TGTGCCAGCAGTTTTCTAGGACAGCCACTTTCCTACAATGAGCAGTTCTTC
cdr3_aa: CASSFLGQPLSYNEQFF
d_call: -
cdr3_length: 17
v_call: TRBV27
clone_size: -
j_call: TRBJ2-1

cdr3_nt: TGTGCCAGCAGTTTAATTCTGACAGCCATGAATTCACCCCTCCACTTT
cdr3_aa: CASSLILTAMNSPLHF
d_call: -
cdr3_length: 16
v_call: TRBV27
clone_size: -
j_call: TRBJ1-6

cdr3_nt: TGCACCAGCAGCCAAAAGCAGGTGAACACTGAAGCTTTCTTT
cdr3_aa: CTSSQKQVNTEAFF
d_call: -
cdr3_length: 14
v_call: TRBV1
clone_size: -
j_call: TRBJ1-1

cdr3_nt: TGTGCCAGCAGTCTGCGGAGGGAAGAGACCCAGTACTTC
cdr3_aa: CASSLRREETQYF
d_call: -
cdr3_length: 13
v_call: TRBV2
clone_size: -
j_call: TRBJ2-5

cdr3_nt: TGTGCCAGTAGTATAGATCGGTGGCGGGCAATTTACAATGAGCAGTTCTTC
cdr3_aa: CASSIDRWRAIYNEQFF
d_call: -
cdr3_length: 17
v_call: TRBV19
clone_size: once
j_call: TRBJ2-1

cdr3_nt: TGTGCCATCAGTGAGTCGTCCACTCGAAGTGGCTATGGCTACACCTTC
cdr3_aa: CAISESSTRSGYGYTF
d_call: -
cdr3_length: 16
v_call: TRBV10-3
clone_size: -
j_call: TRBJ1-2